A selection of T cell receptor beta chains follows, all from one sample in a study of cytomegalovirus exposure and HLA in healthy donors. Produced via immunoSEQ multiplex PCR; TCRdb's table is partial and in-frame only. Of some 120,000 clones listed, 81% are singletons. Sequences were obtained from PBMCs. Receptor source: a man aged 40-49 years in good health and CMV-seronegative. CDR3s include the opening cysteine and the closing phenylalanine or tryptophan. The D gene is left open where the match is weak. Not all rows give a size; the values are once, few, many and, for expanded clones, a class.

v_call	j_call	clone_size	d_call	cdr3_nt	cdr3_aa
TRBV15	TRBJ2-2	.	.	TGTGCCACCAGCGACAAGTACCGAACCGGGGAGCTGTTTTTT	CATSDKYRTGELFF
TRBV15	TRBJ2-3	.	.	TGTGCCACCAGCAGTCAGCCTTTGGCGGAAGATACGCAGTATTTT	CATSSQPLAEDTQYF
TRBV9	TRBJ1-5	.	TRBD1	TGTGCCAGCAGCGGCGGACAGGGTTTGCAGCCCCAGCATTTT	CASSGGQGLQPQHF
TRBV7-9	TRBJ2-1	.	TRBD1	TGTGCCAGCAGCCCCAGGACAGGCTTACCCTACAATGAGCAGTTCTTC	CASSPRTGLPYNEQFF
TRBV7-2	TRBJ1-3	.	.	TGTGCCAGCAGCCTAAACAGGGCCTCTGGAAACACCATATATTTT	CASSLNRASGNTIYF
TRBV28	TRBJ2-1	.	.	TGTGCCAGCAGTTTAGCCCCCCAGCCGGGAGCCGCTTTATACAATGAGCAGTTCTTC	CASSLAPQPGAALYNEQFF
TRBV23-1	TRBJ1-5	.	.	TGCGCCAGCAGTCACAGTGCAGTCAATCAGCCCCAGCATTTT	CASSHSAVNQPQHF
TRBV25-1	TRBJ2-7	.	TRBD2	TGTGCCAGCAGTGGGACACCGGGACTAGCGGGAGCAGTCTACGAGCAGTACTTC	CASSGTPGLAGAVYEQYF
TRBV11-2	TRBJ2-7	.	TRBD2	TGTGCCAGCAGCAACCCCCCGGGACTAGCGGTCTACGAGCAGTACTTC	CASSNPPGLAVYEQYF
TRBV18	TRBJ1-6	.	.	TGTGCCAGCTCACCACTCCCGGGTATCCATAATTCACCCCTCCACTTT	CASSPLPGIHNSPLHF
TRBV29-1	TRBJ2-1	.	TRBD1	TGCAGCGTGAGGACAGGGGGGTACAATGAGCAGTTCTTC	CSVRTGGYNEQFF
TRBV7-9	TRBJ1-1	.	.	TGTGCCAGCAGCTTATCAGGGGCTGAAGCTTTCTTT	CASSLSGAEAFF
TRBV4-2	TRBJ1-1	.	.	TGTGCCAGCAGGTACGACACGAACACTGAAGCTTTCTTT	CASRYDTNTEAFF
TRBV18	TRBJ1-3	.	.	TGTGCCAGCTCACCAGACAGTTCTGGAAACACCATATATTTT	CASSPDSSGNTIYF
TRBV2	TRBJ1-2	.	TRBD1	TGTGCCAGCATTGCGACAGGGGCTAACTATGGCTACACCTTC	CASIATGANYGYTF
TRBV6-5	TRBJ2-3	.	.	TGTGCCAGCAGTCTCGGACGGACTAGCACAGATACGCAGTATTTT	CASSLGRTSTDTQYF
TRBV5-1	TRBJ2-7	.	TRBD1	TGCGCCAGCAGCTTCCGGACAGGGACCTACGAGCAGTACTTC	CASSFRTGTYEQYF
TRBV11-2	TRBJ1-5	.	TRBD1	TGTGCCAGCAGTCCTGACAGGGGGCAAAATCAGCCCCAGCATTTT	CASSPDRGQNQPQHF
TRBV2	TRBJ1-1	.	.	TGTGCCAGCAGGGGGCAAGGCGGGAACACTGAAGCTTTCTTT	CASRGQGGNTEAFF
TRBV4-3	TRBJ1-4	.	TRBD1	TGCGCCAGCAGCCAAGGCTTAAAAGGACAGGGTCGCGAAAAACTGTTTTTT	CASSQGLKGQGREKLFF
TRBV6-6	TRBJ2-2	.	.	TGTGCCAGCAGCCCGGTGTCCGGGGAGCTGTTTTTT	CASSPVSGELFF
TRBV13	TRBJ2-2	.	.	TGTGCCAGCAGCTTATTCCGGGACTTTCCCACCGGGGAGCTGTTTTTT	CASSLFRDFPTGELFF
TRBV7-6	TRBJ2-7	.	TRBD2	TGTGCCAGCAGTCGTAGCGGGAGCGATGCCAGCGAGCAGTACTTC	CASSRSGSDASEQYF
TRBV6-5	TRBJ2-5	.	.	TGTGCCAGCAGTTATTCTCCCAGCGGCCAAGAGACCCAGTACTTC	CASSYSPSGQETQYF
TRBV7-2	TRBJ1-2	once	.	TGTGCCAGCAGCTTAGAGAGGGCGGGAGGCTACACCTTC	CASSLERAGGYTF
TRBV18	TRBJ1-1	.	TRBD1	TGTGCCAGCTCACTGGACAGGGACACTGAAGCTTTCTTT	CASSLDRDTEAFF
TRBV28	TRBJ2-7	.	.	TGTGCCAGCACGGTAGCTAGCGCCTCTCCCTACGAGCAGTACTTC	CASTVASASPYEQYF
TRBV6-6	TRBJ2-7	.	.	TGTGCCAGCAGTTACGCTAGCTCCTACGAGCAGTACTTC	CASSYASSYEQYF
TRBV2	TRBJ2-7	once	.	TGTGCCAGCTCTGGGGGCCGCGCCTACGAGCAGTACTTC	CASSGGRAYEQYF
TRBV5-6	TRBJ1-5	.	.	TGTGCCAGCAGCCCGGGGGTGGGACCCCAACATTCCCAGCATTTT	CASSPGVGPQHSQHF
TRBV6-1	TRBJ1-5	.	.	TGTGCCAGCAGACCGGGGGGCCGCAATCAGCCCCAGCATTTT	CASRPGGRNQPQHF
TRBV30	TRBJ2-1	.	.	TGTGCCTGGAGGGCGACAGGTCACAATGAGCAGTTCTTC	CAWRATGHNEQFF